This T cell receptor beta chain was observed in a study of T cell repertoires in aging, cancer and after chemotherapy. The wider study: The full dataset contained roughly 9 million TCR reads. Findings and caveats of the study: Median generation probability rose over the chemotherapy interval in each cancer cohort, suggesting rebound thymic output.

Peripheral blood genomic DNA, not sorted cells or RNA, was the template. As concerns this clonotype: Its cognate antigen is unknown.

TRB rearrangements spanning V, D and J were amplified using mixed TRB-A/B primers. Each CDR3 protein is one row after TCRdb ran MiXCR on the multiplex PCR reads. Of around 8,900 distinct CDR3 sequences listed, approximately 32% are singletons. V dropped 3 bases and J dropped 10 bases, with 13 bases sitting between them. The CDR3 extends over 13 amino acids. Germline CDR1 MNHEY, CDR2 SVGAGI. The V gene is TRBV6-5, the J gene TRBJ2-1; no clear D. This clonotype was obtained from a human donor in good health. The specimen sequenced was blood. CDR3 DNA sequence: TGTGCCAGCAGTTATGGGGAATACTACGAGCAGTTCTTC. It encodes CASSYGEYYEQFF.